These 16 T cell receptor beta chains share one sample of origin, sequenced in a study of CXCR3-negative and CXCR3-positive naive CD8 T cells. Study-level points and caveats: Against CXCR3-negative naive cells, CXCR3-positive naive cells showed more hydrophobic TRB CDR3s.

The antigens these receptors bind are not known. UMI-labeled 5' RACE TRB cDNA libraries were prepared from the cells. No DNA is given; TCRdb re-called the 5' RACE reads and lists each CDR3 protein once. The table for this sample gives tens of thousands of distinct CDR3 sequences. The sequencing sample was made of naive CXCR3+ CD8+ T cells from blood. The subset was: CD45RO-CCR7+CD27+CD95- naive CD8+ T cells expressing CXCR3 (TNR3+). These receptors were collected from a human donor in good health. Some clones in this sample may be carry-over from other donors' samples.

The gene calls are TRBV7-6 and TRBJ2-2. Germline-derived CDR1 and CDR2 are SGHVS and FNYEAQ. The CDR3 totals 14 residues. The CDR3: CASSLLGSTRELFF.

The chain joins TRBV28 to TRBJ2-7; TCRdb selects TRBD1, and the lack of DNA leaves this call unchecked. The CDR3 runs to 16 residues. Germline CDR1 is MDHEN and CDR2 is SYDVKM. CDR3 protein: CASSFGSGAPAYEQYF. Using reference TRBV28 and TRBJ2-7 for the parts outside the CDR3, the full variable domain is DVKVTQSSRYLVKRTGEKVFLECVQDMDHENMFWYRQDPGLGLRLIYFSYDVKMKEKGDIPEGYSVSREKKERFSLILESASTNQTSMYLCASSFGSGAPAYEQYFGPGTRLTVT.

The chain links TRBV28 to TRBJ2-5. The germline V gene has CDR1 MDHEN and CDR2 SYDVKM. The CDR3 loop spans 13 amino acids. The chain's CDR3 is CASGLADWETQYF.

The chain joins TRBV7-6 to TRBJ2-1; no DNA is available, so the TRBD2 call from TCRdb remains unchecked. The CDR3 sequence is 15 residues long. The V gene's germline CDR1 is SGHVS and CDR2 FNYEAQ. The CDR3 loop is CASSATSGSYNEQFF.

The CDR3 is CASSGANTEAFF. The chain links TRBV28 to TRBJ1-1. Germline values: CDR1 MDHEN, CDR2 SYDVKM. The CDR3 is made up of 12 amino acids.

The CDR3 reads CASSPAEKLFF. The rearrangement links TRBV7-8 to TRBJ1-4. Germline V CDR1 and CDR2: SGHVS, FQNEAQ. This CDR3 region has 11 residues.

The chain employs TRBV5-1 and TRBJ2-7; the D call from TCRdb, TRBD1, cannot be confirmed without DNA. The CDR3 loop spans 14 amino acids. The V gene's germline CDR1 is SGHRS and CDR2 YFSETQ. CDR3 region: CASSLRGGTREQYF.

The V gene is TRBV7-6, the J gene TRBJ2-7. Germline-derived CDR1 and CDR2 are SGHVS and FNYEAQ. The CDR3 loop spans 11 amino acids. The CDR3 spells CASSSGTEQYF.

The V call is TRBV7-9, the J call TRBJ1-3. The CDR3 is 16 residues long. CDR1 SEHNR and CDR2 FQNEAQ come from the germline V gene (reference sequence). The CDR3 is CASSGMAGPSGNTIYF.

The J gene is TRBJ2-2, the V gene TRBV28; TCRdb reports TRBD2, a call that lacks DNA to check it against. Germline V gene data show CDR1 as MDHEN and CDR2 as SYDVKM. The CDR3 has 15 amino acids. CDR3: CASNWNARAPGELFF.

The gene calls are TRBV28 and TRBJ2-7; TCRdb designates TRBD1, a call that cannot be tested without DNA. The CDR3 contains 12 residues. Germline values: CDR1 MDHEN, CDR2 SYDVKM. CDR3 loop: CASTLGGYEQYF.

V and J are TRBV2 and TRBJ1-3. Germline V gene sequence: CDR1 SNHLY, CDR2 FYNNEI. This CDR3 has 13 amino acids. The CDR3 here is CASKGGTGNTIYF.

This chain connects TRBV5-5 to TRBJ2-2; the TCRdb D gene call, TRBD1, has no DNA to confirm it. The length of the CDR3 is 19 residues. Germline-derived CDR1 and CDR2 are SGHKS and YYEKEE (reference sequence). The CDR3 reads CASSFRYPDRGLNTGELFF.

The chain combines TRBV28 with TRBJ2-1; TCRdb's assignment of TRBD2 cannot be checked, as there is no DNA. The CDR3 totals 15 residues. Germline CDR1 MDHEN, CDR2 SYDVKM. CDR3 protein: CASSLTSNRHNEQFF.

J is TRBJ2-5 and V is TRBV7-9; TCRdb indicates TRBD1, and absent DNA this call remains unverified. The CDR3 runs to 14 residues. The V gene's germline CDR1 is SEHNR and CDR2 FQNEAQ (reference sequence). The CDR3: CASSFPGGRETQYF.

The chain couples TRBV21-1 to TRBJ1-2. TRBV21-1 is recorded as a pseudogene. There are 17 residues in the CDR3. CDR3 loop: CASSKNGFQPTKYGYTF.